This TCR beta chain originates from a study of T cell changes during pregnancy in multiple sclerosis. Profiled with immunoSEQ multiplex PCR; TCRdb holds only in-frame clones, not every one. Found here are about 73,000 clones, roughly nine tenths of them singletons; the top ten hold 9.5%. The CDR3 consists of 15 residues. The chain combines TRBV21-1 with TRBJ1-2; the listed D gene, TRBD1, was not tested against the DNA. TRBV21-1 is a recognized pseudogene. The sequences come from peripheral blood, collected after pregnancy. This receptor was obtained from a female donor in good health, enrolled as a control in a pregnancy study. The CDR3 DNA is TGTTTTCCGGTCGGTGTTGGGGGCTGGGGGTATGGCTACACCTTC. Translating it yields CFPVGVGGWGYGYTF.